The 13 T cell receptor beta chains in this list originate from one sample, sequenced in a study of shared clonotypes between healthy human individuals. The repertoire was sequenced with immunoSEQ multiplex PCR; TCRdb's copy has only in-frame clones and lacks some. The table has just over 2,000,000 clones, roughly 96% seen once. What was sequenced was naive CD4+ T cells sorted from blood. Subset indicated: CD45RA+ positively selected. All receptors derive from a young man in good health.

This sequence joins TRBV28 and TRBJ1-2; 7 bases are shared with TRBD1. The germline gives CDR1 MDHEN, CDR2 SYDVKM. V lost 5 bases, J lost 7 bases, and 10 bases stayed unmatched. This CDR3 contains 14 residues. CDR3 in DNA: TGTGCCAGCAGTCCACGCAAAGACAGGGTTGGCTACACCTTC. Amino acids: CASSPRKDRVGYTF.

This chain links TRBV29-1 with TRBJ2-1; possibly TRBD2 for D (5 bases). V dropped 5 bases and J dropped 2 bases, with 13 bases sitting between them. The CDR3 has 14 residues. Germline assignment: CDR1 SQVTM and CDR2 ANQGSEA. The CDR3 nucleotides are TGCAGCGTTTATGAGGGAGTAACCTACAATGAGCAGTTCTTC. Translated: CSVYEGVTYNEQFF.

V gene TRBV9 combines with J gene TRBJ2-4; 9 bases fit TRBD1. Per germline, CDR1 SGDLS and CDR2 YYNGEE. This CDR3 comprises 16 residues. With 0 bases clipped from V and 5 bases from J, the junction kept 6 bases outside the gene matches. Here the CDR3 reads CASSVGSGQGENIQYF. The CDR3 region has the DNA TGTGCCAGCAGCGTAGGTTCGGGACAGGGTGAAAACATTCAGTACTTC.

The DNA of the CDR3 is TGTGCCAGCAGTGAGAGACAGGGGCGCACCGGGGAGCTGTTTTTT. Protein product: CASSERQGRTGELFF. This sequence joins TRBV6-1 and TRBJ2-2; TRBD1 matches 8 bases. V was clipped by 3 bases and J by 4 bases; unmatched bases: 4. The CDR3 runs 15 residues. CDR1 is MNHNS, CDR2 SASEGT, per germline.

Notes on this clone: This CDR3 is also generated by other DNA sequences in the sample. V is TRBV6-4 and J is TRBJ2-2, with D possibly TRBD1 on 6 matching bases. Germline loops: CDR1 MRHNA, CDR2 SNTAGT. Trimming removed 6 bases from V and 1 base from J, with 9 bases in between. The CDR3 has 14 amino acids. The CDR3, as DNA: TGTGCCAGCAGACGACAGGAGAACACCGGGGAGCTGTTTTTT. Translated: CASRRQENTGELFF.

The chain combines TRBV6-1 with TRBJ1-1, with D maybe TRBD1 (6 bases). The V and J ends lost 3 bases and 5 bases respectively, with 16 bases between them. Germline V gives CDR1 MNHNS, CDR2 SASEGT. The CDR3 is 15 amino acids. CDR3 amino acids: CASSDGQGQGTEAFF. CDR3 coding DNA: TGTGCCAGCAGTGATGGACAAGGGCAGGGGACTGAAGCTTTCTTT.

CDR3 protein: CASSSTADRYGYTF. The CDR3 DNA reads as TGTGCCAGCAGTTCCACCGCAGACAGATATGGCTACACCTTC. This sequence joins TRBV28 and TRBJ1-2, with D perhaps matching TRBD1 (5 bases). Germline V gene data show CDR1 as MDHEN and CDR2 as SYDVKM. Trimming took 4 bases from V and 5 from J, leaving 14 bases between them. The length of the CDR3 is 14 residues.

The chain combines TRBV6-1 with TRBJ1-5; D is ambiguous. CDR1 is MNHNS and CDR2 is SASEGT in the germline V gene. Between the trimmed V and J ends, which lost 6 bases and 6 bases, there was a span of 6 bases. The CDR3 has 11 amino acids. This CDR3 is CASSLTQPQHF. The CDR3 DNA sequence: TGTGCCAGCAGCCTTACTCAGCCCCAGCATTTT.

This rearrangement joins TRBV14 to TRBJ2-1; D gene uncertain. Trimming removed 5 bases from V and 0 bases from J, with 14 bases in between. The germline gives CDR1 SGHDN, CDR2 FVKESK. The CDR3 loop spans 16 amino acids. The CDR3 reads CASSSLGPSSYNEQFF. CDR3 in DNA: TGTGCCAGCAGCTCTCTAGGTCCAAGCTCCTACAATGAGCAGTTCTTC.

The chain uses TRBV2 and TRBJ2-1, with unresolved D. The CDR3 consists of 11 residues. Trimming took off 7 bases at V and 10 bases at J, with 11 bases between the two ends. Germline values: CDR1 SNHLY, CDR2 FYNNEI. CDR3 protein: CASTPFEEQFF. The CDR3 DNA sequence: TGTGCCAGCACCCCCTTTGAAGAGCAGTTCTTC.

The DNA of the CDR3 is TGCAGCGTTGAGTTAGGGAGGTACACTGAAGCTTTCTTT. The encoded protein is CSVELGRYTEAFF. The rearrangement joins TRBV29-1 to TRBJ1-1; no clear D. V was clipped by 3 bases and J by 3 bases, with 11 bases between them. Germline V lookup: CDR1 SQVTM, CDR2 ANQGSEA. The length of the CDR3 is 13 residues.

To note about this clone: The same CDR3 arises from other DNA sequences in this sample as well. The chain joins TRBV11-3 to TRBJ2-2; D call uncertain. The CDR3 contains 14 residues. Trimming took off 3 bases at V and 1 base at J, with 6 bases between the two ends. Germline V gene sequence: CDR1 SGHNT, CDR2 YENEEA. CDR3 nucleotides: TGTGCCAGCAGCTTGTCCCAGAACACCGGGGAGCTGTTTTTT. Its protein is CASSLSQNTGELFF.

The V call is TRBV6-5, the J call TRBJ1-1; TRBD1 is a possible D gene (6 bases). Germline CDR1 MNHEY, CDR2 SVGAGI. Trimming cost V 2 bases and J 4 bases, with 8 bases left between them. The CDR3 extends over 13 amino acids. The CDR3 region is CASSYDRLTEAFF. The CDR3 nucleotides are TGTGCCAGCAGTTACGACAGGCTCACTGAAGCTTTCTTT.